Below are 30 T cell receptor beta chains sequenced from a single sample in a study of cytomegalovirus exposure and HLA in healthy donors. Profiled with immunoSEQ multiplex PCR; TCRdb holds only in-frame clones, not every one. The sample shows approximately 270,000 clones, approximately 83% of them seen only once. The specimen was PBMCs. Receptor source: a woman under 30 in good health and CMV-seronegative.

The V gene is TRBV12-5, the J gene TRBJ2-2, with a weak D call TRBD2 (6 bases). CDR3 size: 16 residues. Trimming removed 0 bases from V and 5 bases from J, with 13 bases in between. Germline V gene sequence: CDR1 LGHNT, CDR2 FRNRAP. This CDR3 is CASGLVMRGRTGELFF. The CDR3 bases are TGTGCTAGTGGTTTGGTAATGCGGGGCCGAACCGGGGAGCTGTTTTTT.

This clone was detected only once. The chain has TRBV18 and TRBJ2-7; D call uncertain. CDR3 size: 16 residues. Deletions cut 0 bases from V and 3 bases from J, with 15 bases between. Germline V lookup: CDR1 KGHSH, CDR2 LQKENI. The CDR3 nucleotides read TGTGCCAGCTCACCACCAGTCCGACTCTTCCTCTACGAGCAGTACTTC. As protein: CASSPPVRLFLYEQYF.

J is TRBJ1-2 and V is TRBV30, with TRBD1 as a possible D gene (6 bases). This CDR3 has 12 residues. Germline-derived CDR1 and CDR2 are GTSNPN and SVGIG (reference sequence). Deletions cut 5 bases from V and 1 base from J, with 8 bases between. CDR3 loop: CAWDRFNYGYTF. The CDR3 DNA is TGTGCCTGGGACAGGTTTAACTATGGCTACACCTTC.

The chain employs TRBV18 and TRBJ2-7; 8 bases match TRBD1. The ends lost 0 bases at V and 1 base at J; junction bases unmatched: 8. The CDR3 runs to 17 residues. The germline gives CDR1 KGHSH, CDR2 LQKENI. The CDR3 here is CASSPPRAQGGSYEQYF. For the CDR3, the DNA is TGTGCCAGCTCACCACCGAGGGCACAGGGGGGTTCCTACGAGCAGTACTTC.

V and J are TRBV9 and TRBJ1-6; 7 bases align to TRBD1. The germline V gene has CDR1 SGDLS and CDR2 YYNGEE. Trimming took 2 bases from V and 5 from J; bases not matched to a gene: 4. The CDR3 has 15 amino acids. This CDR3 is CASSVRTGDNSPLHF. The CDR3 DNA follows: TGTGCCAGCAGCGTGCGTACAGGGGATAATTCACCCCTCCACTTT. The variable domain in full, completed from reference TRBV9 and TRBJ1-6, reads DSGVTQTPKHLITATGQRVTLRCSPRSGDLSVYWYQQSLDQGLQFLIQYYNGEERAKGNILERFSAQQFPDLHSELNLSSLELGDSALYFCASSVRTGDNSPLHFGNGTRLTVT.

The chain links TRBV19 to TRBJ1-1; no firm D call. Germline CDR1 is LNHDA and CDR2 is SQIVND (reference sequence). The CDR3 has 14 residues. Trimming removed 0 bases from V and 1 base from J, with 6 bases in between. CDR3 nucleotides: TGTGCCAGTAGTATAGACGGAGGGAACACTGAAGCTTTCTTT. Translated, it gives CASSIDGGNTEAFF. Full variable domain (missing parts from reference TRBV19 and TRBJ1-1): DGGITQSPKYLFRKEGQNVTLSCEQNLNHDAMYWYRQDPGQGLRLIYYSQIVNDFQKGDIAEGYSVSREKKESFPLTVTSAQKNPTAFYLCASSIDGGNTEAFFGQGTRLTVV.

The DNA for the CDR3 is TGTGCCAGCAGCTTTAGTGCCAGCGGTGCCTACAATGAGCAGTTCTTC. This gives the protein CASSFSASGAYNEQFF. This chain joins TRBV9 and TRBJ2-1, with a possible D match to TRBD2 (5 bases). Germline V gene sequence: CDR1 SGDLS, CDR2 YYNGEE. This CDR3 spans 16 amino acids. Trimming removed 4 bases at V and 2 bases at J, with 16 bases between.

Comment on this clone: At one boundary the junction diverges from the germline segment, which might be a read error. The chain carries TRBV30 and TRBJ1-2, with unresolved D. Germline CDR1 is GTSNPN and CDR2 is SVGIG (reference sequence). CDR3 size: 11 residues. CDR3 sequence (DNA): TGTGCCTGGAGTGTGATTATGGAGGTCTCCTTC. It specifies CAWSVIMEVSF.

V and J are TRBV23-1 and TRBJ1-1, with D perhaps TRBD1 (6 bases). TRBV23-1 is given ORF status, its function remaining uncertain. V dropped 5 bases and J dropped 0 bases, with 16 bases sitting between them. This CDR3 comprises 16 residues. CDR3 protein: CASSCRTAAMNTEAFF. The CDR3 coding sequence is TGCGCCAGCAGTTGCCGGACAGCTGCTATGAACACTGAAGCTTTCTTT.

The chain combines TRBV6-6 with TRBJ2-1; 11 nucleotides line up with TRBD2. Trimming at V came to 7 bases and at J to 8 bases, leaving 7 bases not matched to a gene. In germline, CDR1 is MNHNY, CDR2 SVGAGI (reference sequence). The CDR3 contains 14 residues. The DNA for the CDR3 is TGTGCCAGCATTTTAACTAGCGGGAGTGATGAGCAGTTCTTC. Translating it yields CASILTSGSDEQFF.

The table lists this clone with a count of one. V and J are TRBV6-1 and TRBJ2-7, with 9 bases identical to TRBD1. Germline V gene sequence: CDR1 MNHNS, CDR2 SASEGT. Trimming took 6 bases from V and 3 from J; bases not matched to a gene: 6. The CDR3 extends over 14 amino acids. This CDR3 is CASRGGQGYYEQYF. The CDR3 nucleotides are TGTGCCAGCAGGGGGGGACAGGGCTACTACGAGCAGTACTTC.

This sequence joins TRBV5-1 and TRBJ2-2; no firm D call. Deletions cut 0 bases from V and 0 bases from J, with 6 bases between. Germline CDR1 and CDR2: SGHRS and YFSETQ. The length of the CDR3 is 15 residues. CDR3: CASSLEPPNTGELFF. The CDR3 coding sequence is TGCGCCAGCAGCTTGGAGCCTCCGAACACCGGGGAGCTGTTTTTT. The variable domain in full, completed from reference TRBV5-1 and TRBJ2-2, reads KAGVTQTPRYLIKTRGQQVTLSCSPISGHRSVSWYQQTPGQGLQFLFEYFSETQRNKGNFPGRFSGRQFSNSRSEMNVSTLELGDSALYLCASSLEPPNTGELFFGEGSRLTVL.

This clone turned up a few times. The chain couples TRBV25-1 to TRBJ1-6; 8 bases align to TRBD1. There are 14 residues in the CDR3. The germline CDR1 and CDR2 sequences are MGHDK and SYGVNS. The junction had 9 bases not matched to a gene; V was cut back by 7 bases and J by 10 bases. The CDR3 here is CASTPNRGESPLHF. As DNA, the CDR3 is TGTGCCAGCACTCCAAACAGGGGGGAATCACCCCTCCACTTT.

The J gene is TRBJ2-7, the V gene TRBV30; a weak D match, TRBD2 (7 bases). Germline V gives CDR1 GTSNPN, CDR2 SVGIG (reference sequence). The CDR3 spans 12 residues. V lost 8 bases and J 4 bases, leaving 15 bases between the germline ends. In nucleotides, the CDR3 is TGTGCCGGGGGGGCCGGAGCATACGAGCAGTACTTC. Amino acid sequence: CAGGAGAYEQYF.

The gene calls are TRBV6-4 and TRBJ2-1, with 7 bases aligning to TRBD1. The CDR3 spans 16 residues. Germline trimming cut 5 bases from V and 0 bases from J; bases unmatched to any gene: 7. The V gene's germline CDR1 is MRHNA and CDR2 SNTAGT. The CDR3 is CASSRGQRSSYNEQFF. CDR3 nucleotides: TGTGCCAGCAGTCGGGGACAGCGGAGCTCCTACAATGAGCAGTTCTTC.

The chain has TRBV5-1 and TRBJ1-2; perhaps TRBD1 as D (5 bases). The V gene lost 2 bases and the J gene lost 7 bases, with 12 bases spanning the gap. Germline V gives CDR1 SGHRS, CDR2 YFSETQ. The CDR3 sequence is 13 residues long. This CDR3 is CASSLDSYGGYTF. The CDR3 nucleotides read TGCGCCAGCAGCTTAGACAGCTATGGTGGCTACACCTTC.

This clone came up once. V is TRBV6-5 and J is TRBJ1-6, with D hard to call. The CDR3 is 15 residues long. The V gene's germline CDR1 is MNHEY and CDR2 SVGAGI. The V end was cut by 0 bases, the J end by 5 bases, with 8 bases between. CDR3 DNA: TGTGCCAGCAGTTACTCTGAGGGCCATAATTCACCCCTCCACTTT. Its protein product is CASSYSEGHNSPLHF.

This rearrangement joins TRBV7-2 to TRBJ2-3; a weak D match, TRBD2 (6 bases). Germline V CDR1 and CDR2: SGHTA, FQGNSA. Trimming cost V 6 bases and J 6 bases, with 13 bases left between them. The CDR3 length is 13 residues. CDR3 DNA: TGTGCCAGCAGGACCTCAGGGAGGGATACGCAGTATTTT. Translating gives CASRTSGRDTQYF.

The rearrangement links TRBV10-3 to TRBJ2-7; a possible D gene is TRBD2 (6 bases). The CDR3 is made up of 16 amino acids. Per the germline V gene, CDR1 is ENHRY and CDR2 is SYGVKD. V lost 0 bases, J lost 3 bases, and 15 bases lay in between. The CDR3 DNA sequence: TGTGCCATCAGTGAGTCCCCTTGGAGGGGAAGCTACGAGCAGTACTTC. This sequence encodes CAISESPWRGSYEQYF.

The gene calls are TRBV6-4 and TRBJ2-7; 11 bases fit TRBD1. V was pared by 6 bases and J by 4 bases, with 5 bases of the junction left unmatched. CDR1 is MRHNA, CDR2 SNTAGT, per germline. The length of the CDR3 is 14 residues. In nucleotides, the CDR3 is TGTGCCAGCAGCCCGGGACAGGGGGGATACGAGCAGTACTTC. Translation gives CASSPGQGGYEQYF.

The chain uses TRBV7-9 and TRBJ2-1; 7 nucleotides line up with TRBD1. The CDR3 is made up of 14 amino acids. Germline assignment: CDR1 SEHNR and CDR2 FQNEAQ (reference sequence). J lost 6 bases, V lost 8 bases, and 10 bases had no gene match. The DNA for the CDR3 is TGTGCCAGCTCCTCACGGAACAGGGGCAATGAGCAGTTCTTC. As protein: CASSSRNRGNEQFF.

The rearrangement links TRBV6-1 to TRBJ1-2, with D possibly TRBD1 on 5 matching bases. Germline V gene sequence: CDR1 MNHNS, CDR2 SASEGT. CDR3 length equals 14 residues. Trimming removed 0 bases at V and 8 bases at J, with 13 bases between. The CDR3 protein is CASSEAGGTKGYTF. In DNA form, the CDR3 reads TGTGCCAGCAGTGAAGCGGGGGGGACGAAGGGCTACACCTTC.

The chain has TRBV11-2 and TRBJ1-5; TRBD1 matches 8 bases. This CDR3 has 15 residues. From germline, CDR1 is SGHAT and CDR2 FQNNGV. With 5 bases clipped from V and 6 bases from J, the junction kept 9 bases outside the gene matches. CDR3 in DNA: TGTGCCAGCAGCCCAACAGGGGGAAAAGGTCAGCCCCAGCATTTT. Its translation is CASSPTGGKGQPQHF.

This chain uses TRBV29-1 with TRBJ2-2; 7 bases agree with TRBD1. V dropped 5 bases and J dropped 1; count of bases not matched to a gene: 1. Germline-derived CDR1 and CDR2 are SQVTM and ANQGSEA. CDR3 length: 13 amino acids. The CDR3 region is CSVRTGNTGELFF. Here the CDR3 DNA reads TGCAGCGTTAGGACAGGGAACACCGGGGAGCTGTTTTTT.

The chain's CDR3 is CASSAGGQGINYGYTF. In DNA, the CDR3 is TGTGCCAGCAGCGCGGGGGGACAGGGGATCAACTATGGCTACACCTTC. The rearrangement links TRBV27 to TRBJ1-2, with 10 bases that match TRBD1. This CDR3 comprises 16 residues. V lost 6 bases and J lost 2; bases outside the gene matches: 9. The V gene's germline CDR1 is MNHEY and CDR2 SMNVEV (reference sequence).

The genes are TRBV9 and TRBJ2-1, with TRBD2 matching over 8 bases. Germline V gives CDR1 SGDLS, CDR2 YYNGEE. V was pared by 0 bases and J by 1 base, with 6 bases of the junction left unmatched. This CDR3 comprises 17 residues. The CDR3 loop is CASSVAGSSGSYNEQFF. Written as DNA, the CDR3 is TGTGCCAGCAGCGTAGCGGGCTCTAGCGGGTCCTACAATGAGCAGTTCTTC.

In this sample, this clone turned up a few times. The chain combines TRBV7-9 with TRBJ2-7; 9 nucleotides align to TRBD1. The V segment lost 5 bases and the J segment 3 bases; nucleotides outside the gene matches: 8. The CDR3 length is 15 residues. The V gene's germline CDR1 is SEHNR and CDR2 FQNEAQ (reference sequence). The DNA of the CDR3 is TGTGCCAGCAGCCACCGGGACAGGGCCTTCTACGAGCAGTACTTC. Translation gives CASSHRDRAFYEQYF.

Only one count was recorded for this clone. The chain has TRBV7-6 and TRBJ2-7; 9 nucleotides match TRBD1. The CDR3 runs 15 residues. CDR1 is SGHVS, CDR2 FNYEAQ, per germline. V gave up 4 bases and J gave up 5 bases; unmatched junction bases: 9. CDR3 region: CASSSGQGFGDEQYF. As DNA, the CDR3 is TGTGCCAGCAGCTCGGGACAGGGATTTGGCGACGAGCAGTACTTC.

The chain recombines TRBV11-2 with TRBJ1-4, with 9 bases fitting TRBD1. The V and J ends lost 5 bases and 11 bases, in that order; junction bases with no gene match: 15. Germline CDR1 and CDR2: SGHAT and FQNNGV. This CDR3 comprises 16 residues. This chain's CDR3 is CASSPLTGTGSRKLFF. As DNA, the CDR3 is TGTGCCAGCAGCCCACTCACCGGGACAGGGAGTCGGAAACTGTTTTTT.

This chain connects TRBV30 to TRBJ2-7, with TRBD1 as a possible D gene (6 bases). The CDR3 totals 14 residues. Per germline, CDR1 GTSNPN and CDR2 SVGIG (reference sequence). V was pared by 3 bases and J by 2 bases, with 14 bases between. This chain's CDR3 is CAWSAPGHTYEQYF. Here the CDR3 DNA reads TGTGCCTGGAGCGCGCCGGGACACACCTACGAGCAGTACTTC.